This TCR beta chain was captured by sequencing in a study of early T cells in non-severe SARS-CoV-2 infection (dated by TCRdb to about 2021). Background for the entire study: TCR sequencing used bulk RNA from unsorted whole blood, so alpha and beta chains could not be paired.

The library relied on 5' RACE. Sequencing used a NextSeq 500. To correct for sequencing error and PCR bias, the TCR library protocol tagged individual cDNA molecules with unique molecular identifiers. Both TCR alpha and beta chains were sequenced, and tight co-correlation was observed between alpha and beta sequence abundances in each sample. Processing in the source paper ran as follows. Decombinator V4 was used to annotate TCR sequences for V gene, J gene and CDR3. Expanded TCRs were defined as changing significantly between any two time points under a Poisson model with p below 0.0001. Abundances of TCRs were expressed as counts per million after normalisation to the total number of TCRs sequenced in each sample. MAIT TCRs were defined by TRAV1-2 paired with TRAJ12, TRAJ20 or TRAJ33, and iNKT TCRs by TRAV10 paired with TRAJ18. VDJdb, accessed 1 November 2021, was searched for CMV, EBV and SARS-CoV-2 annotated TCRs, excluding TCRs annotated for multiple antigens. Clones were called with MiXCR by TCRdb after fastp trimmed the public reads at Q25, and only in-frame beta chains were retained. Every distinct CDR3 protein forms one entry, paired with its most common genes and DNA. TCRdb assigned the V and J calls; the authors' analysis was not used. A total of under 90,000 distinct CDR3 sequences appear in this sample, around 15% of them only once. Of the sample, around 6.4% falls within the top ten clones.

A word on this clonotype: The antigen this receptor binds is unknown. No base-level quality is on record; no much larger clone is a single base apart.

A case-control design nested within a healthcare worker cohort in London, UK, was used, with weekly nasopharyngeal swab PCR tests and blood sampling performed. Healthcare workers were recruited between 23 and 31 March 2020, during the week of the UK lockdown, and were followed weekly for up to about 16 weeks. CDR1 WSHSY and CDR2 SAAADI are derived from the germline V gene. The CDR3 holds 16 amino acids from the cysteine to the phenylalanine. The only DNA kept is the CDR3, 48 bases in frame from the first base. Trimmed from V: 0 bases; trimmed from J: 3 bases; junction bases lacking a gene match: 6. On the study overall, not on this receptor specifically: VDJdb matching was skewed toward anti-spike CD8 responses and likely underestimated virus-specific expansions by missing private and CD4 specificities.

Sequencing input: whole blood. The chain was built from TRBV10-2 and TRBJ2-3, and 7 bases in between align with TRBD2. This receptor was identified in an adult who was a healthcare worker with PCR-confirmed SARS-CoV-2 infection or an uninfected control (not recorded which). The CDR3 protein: CASSESRTSWTDTQYF. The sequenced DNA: TGCGCCAGCAGTGAGTCTCGGACTAGTTGGACAGATACGCAGTATTTT.